The 28 T cell receptor beta chains in this list originate from one sample, sequenced in a study of low-dose radiotherapy and immunotherapy resistance in tumors (dated by TCRdb to 2021 to 2024). The data were produced on an Illumina HiSeq 2500. To make first-strand cDNA, Superscript III was used along with a set of TRAV- and TRBV-specific primers so that both the TCRalpha and TCRbeta chains were covered. TCRs were amplified for 15 to 20 PCR cycles with Phusion, using a constant-region primer paired with the adapter attached to the V primers. The raw public data were reprocessed by TCRdb itself: fastp quality trimming at Q25, MiXCR clonotype calling, in-frame beta chains only. Entries are consolidated by CDR3 protein sequence, retaining the most common genes and DNA. The sample table holds 45,000 to 75,000 distinct CDR3 sequences, of which under 30% were seen once. The ten largest clones capture around 5% of the sample.

The time point label, read with the paper, signifies: before trial treatment. Source: PBMCs, taken before treatment. The receptors were gathered from a male donor with prostate cancer.

In its sample, this clonotype was seen many times. The rearrangement uses TRBV5-1 and TRBJ1-5, with D possibly being TRBD1 (6 bases). Germline CDR1 and CDR2: SGHRS and YFSETQ. Deletions cut 0 bases from V and 7 bases from J, with 11 bases between. The CDR3 length is 14 residues. CDR3 DNA: TGCGCCAGCAGCTTGGGGGACATGAACCAGCCCCAGCATTTT. Translation: CASSLGDMNQPQHF.

This clonotype appeared many times. The chain employs TRBV25-1 and TRBJ2-3, with 11 bases matching TRBD2. Germline values: CDR1 MGHDK, CDR2 SYGVNS. The CDR3 consists of 16 residues. The V and J ends lost 3 bases and 5 bases, in that order; junction bases with no gene match: 7. In DNA form, the CDR3 reads TGTGCCAGCAGTGATAGCGGGGGGGGTCACAGAGATACGCAGTATTTT. The encoded protein is CASSDSGGGHRDTQYF.

Turning to this clonotype: This may be a read error, as it is one base from a much larger clone. The conserved phenylalanine or tryptophan is not found at the CDR3 terminus, so this likely reflects a read error. CDR3 sequence: CASSPGQGVTDTQYL. In DNA form, the CDR3 reads TGTGCCAGCAGTCCCGGACAGGGGGTCACAGATACGCAGTATCTT. The rearrangement links TRBV6-8 to TRBJ2-3, with TRBD1 identical over 10 bases. CDR1 and CDR2 from the germline V gene are MNHGY and SAAAGT. J lost 2 bases, V lost 5 bases, and 4 bases had no gene match. This CDR3 region has 15 residues.

This clonotype has a count of ten or more. The V and J genes are TRBV28 and TRBJ1-5; D ambiguous. The CDR3 totals 14 residues. Trimming took off 6 bases at V and 0 bases at J, with 9 bases between the two ends. Germline values: CDR1 MDHEN, CDR2 SYDVKM. The DNA of the CDR3 is TGTGCCAGCAGCTTGGGCAGTAGCAATCAGCCCCAGCATTTT. This sequence encodes CASSLGSSNQPQHF.

The chain is built from TRBV14 and TRBJ2-7, with 7 bases lining up with TRBD1. This CDR3 comprises 15 residues. V shed 4 bases, J shed 7 bases, and the junction held 13 bases outside the gene matches. Germline CDR1 is SGHDN and CDR2 is FVKESK. The CDR3: CASSLHRGRNGEQYF. The CDR3 region has the DNA TGTGCCAGCAGCCTCCACAGGGGCCGGAATGGGGAGCAGTACTTC.

This clonotype was recorded at least ten times. This chain uses TRBV12-3 or TRBV12-4 with TRBJ2-2; D remains ambiguous. This CDR3 has 13 residues. V was pared by 1 base and J by 1 base, with 1 base between. CDR3 DNA sequence: TGTGCCAGCAGTTTAGGGAACACCGGGGAGCTGTTTTTT. Translating it yields CASSLGNTGELFF.

The chain carries TRBV27 and TRBJ2-5; 10 positions agree with TRBD2. Germline trimming cut 4 bases from V and 1 base from J; bases unmatched to any gene: 3. The CDR3 covers 15 residues. Germline V gives CDR1 MNHEY, CDR2 SMNVEV (reference sequence). CDR3 DNA: TGTGCCAGCAGTTGGACTAGCGGAATCCAAGAGACCCAGTACTTC. Its protein is CASSWTSGIQETQYF.

In its sample, this clonotype was seen many times. The chain links TRBV12-3 or TRBV12-4 to TRBJ2-1; 10 bases are a match to TRBD2. V gave up 3 bases and J gave up 3 bases; unmatched junction bases: 2. The CDR3 runs 15 residues. The CDR3 sequence is CASSLASGGYNEQFF. CDR3 in DNA: TGTGCCAGCAGTTTGGCTAGCGGGGGCTACAATGAGCAGTTCTTC.

This clonotype was picked up many times. The chain employs TRBV30 and TRBJ2-3; D is ambiguous. Per the germline V gene, CDR1 is GTSNPN and CDR2 is SVGIG (reference sequence). This CDR3 region has 13 residues. V lost 2 bases to trimming and J lost 4 bases, with 10 bases between them. The CDR3 region is CAWSLARSDTQYF. The DNA for the CDR3 is TGTGCCTGGAGTCTTGCCCGGTCAGATACGCAGTATTTT.

By share of the sample, this clonotype is medium-sized. The rearrangement joins TRBV28 to TRBJ2-7; D is uncertain. Trimming shortened V by 5 bases and J by 0 bases, and 20 bases separated the two germline ends. Germline CDR1 reads MDHEN; CDR2 reads SYDVKM. The CDR3 length is 17 residues. The CDR3 spells CASSPAPGRAGSYEQYF. The CDR3 DNA reads as TGTGCCAGCAGTCCGGCCCCCGGTAGAGCCGGCTCCTACGAGCAGTACTTC.

This clonotype ranks as medium-sized. The V and J genes are TRBV4-1 and TRBJ2-7; the match to TRBD2 covers 15 bases. The length of the CDR3 is 15 residues. Germline CDR1 is MGHRA and CDR2 is YSYEKL. V gave up 3 bases and J gave up 3 bases; unmatched junction bases: 0. The DNA for the CDR3 is TGCGCCAGCAGCCAGGGACTAGCGGGGGGCTACGAGCAGTACTTC. It translates to CASSQGLAGGYEQYF.

This clonotype was detected many times. The V and J genes are TRBV12-3 or TRBV12-4 and TRBJ1-1; D not resolved. Trimming stripped 3 bases from V and 6 bases from J, with 11 bases between. The CDR3 length is 13 residues. CDR3 sequence reads: CASSFGLFSEAFF. CDR3 DNA sequence: TGTGCCAGCAGTTTCGGACTCTTCTCTGAAGCTTTCTTT.

The sample holds many counts of this clonotype. This chain uses TRBV18 with TRBJ2-3; D is uncertain. CDR1 KGHSH and CDR2 LQKENI come from the germline V gene. The CDR3 consists of 13 residues. Trimming shortened V by 6 bases and J by 2 bases, and 9 bases separated the two germline ends. CDR3 sequence reads: CASSPGLTDTQYF. In DNA form, the CDR3 reads TGTGCCAGCTCTCCCGGCCTCACAGATACGCAGTATTTT.

This clonotype was observed a few times. The CDR3 sequence is CASRGGAGQPQHF. CDR3 DNA: TGTGCCAGCAGGGGGGGCGCCGGTCAGCCCCAGCATTTT. The chain uses TRBV28 and TRBJ1-5; weak D call: TRBD1 (6 bases). The CDR3 has 13 amino acids. The V gene lost 6 bases and the J gene lost 6 bases, with 12 bases spanning the gap. The germline CDR1 and CDR2 sequences are MDHEN and SYDVKM.

The CDR3 DNA reads TGTGCTAGTGCCCTAGCGGGAGGAGGGAATGAGCAGTTCTTC. This codes for CASALAGGGNEQFF. This sequence joins TRBV12-5 and TRBJ2-1, with 11 nucleotides matching TRBD2. The CDR3 loop spans 14 amino acids. Germline values: CDR1 LGHNT, CDR2 FRNRAP. The V gene end was trimmed by 7 bases and the J gene end by 7 bases; junction bases not matched to a gene: 6.

This clonotype showed up many times. The CDR3 DNA follows: TGTGCCAGCATTCCAAGGGCGAACTCCAATTCACCCCTCCACTTT. Translation gives CASIPRANSNSPLHF. The chain is built from TRBV2 and TRBJ1-6; D uncertain. This CDR3 comprises 15 residues. V gave up 7 bases and J gave up 7 bases, with 17 bases separating them. Germline V gene data show CDR1 as SNHLY and CDR2 as FYNNEI. Together with reference TRBV2 and TRBJ1-6, the CDR3 gives the full variable domain: EPEVTQTPSHQVTQMGQEVILRCVPISNHLYFYWYRQILGQKVEFLVSFYNNEISEKSEIFDDQFSVERPDGSNFTLKIRSTKLEDSAMYFCASIPRANSNSPLHFGNGTRLTVT.

This clonotype has at least ten counts. The chain employs TRBV15 and TRBJ1-3, with D unresolved. The CDR3 is 15 amino acids. Germline V gene sequence: CDR1 LNHNV, CDR2 YYDKDF (reference sequence). Trimming removed 7 bases at V and 0 bases at J, with 13 bases between. This CDR3 is CATKALRYSGNTIYF. Here the CDR3 DNA reads TGTGCCACCAAGGCGCTTCGGTACTCTGGAAACACCATATATTTT.

In this sample, this clonotype turned up many times. This chain joins TRBV7-3 and TRBJ2-2; a weak D match, TRBD2 (6 bases). Germline CDR1 is SGHTA and CDR2 is FQGTGA. The CDR3 is 14 residues long. Trimming removed 3 bases from V and 6 bases from J, with 11 bases in between. The DNA for the CDR3 is TGTGCCAGCAGCTTGGGGGGTGTCTCCGGGGAGCTGTTTTTT. It specifies CASSLGGVSGELFF.

Many counts were recorded for this clonotype. The chain couples TRBV12-3 or TRBV12-4 to TRBJ1-4, with TRBD1 as a possible D gene (6 bases). V was cut by 8 bases and J by 2 bases, with 15 bases left in between. The length of the CDR3 is 15 residues. CDR3 in amino acids: CASVAGAFTNEKLFF. DNA for the CDR3: TGTGCCAGCGTCGCGGGGGCTTTTACTAATGAAAAACTGTTTTTT.

The rearrangement uses TRBV7-2 and TRBJ1-5, with 10 bases fitting TRBD1. J was trimmed by 2 bases and V by 0 bases; bases with no gene match: 7. Germline V lookup: CDR1 SGHTA, CDR2 FQGNSA. This CDR3 has 18 residues. CDR3 sequence (DNA): TGTGCCAGCAGCTTAGCGGGACAGGGGAGGGTAGGCAATCAGCCCCAGCATTTT. This codes for CASSLAGQGRVGNQPQHF.

The chain links TRBV4-1 to TRBJ2-5; D possibly corresponds to TRBD1 (6 bases). This CDR3 has 13 amino acids. V lost 2 bases to trimming and J lost 4 bases, with 8 bases between them. Germline V gene data show CDR1 as MGHRA and CDR2 as YSYEKL. The CDR3 DNA reads as TGCGCCAGCAGCCAAACCAGGGGAGAGACCCAGTACTTC. Translation gives CASSQTRGETQYF.

This clonotype was observed many times. The chain couples TRBV28 to TRBJ2-5; the D is unclear. The CDR3 spans 13 residues. From germline, CDR1 is MDHEN and CDR2 SYDVKM. V was trimmed by 4 bases and J by 3 bases, leaving 9 bases between them. CDR3 sequence reads: CASSSALKETQYF. As DNA, the CDR3 is TGTGCCAGCAGTTCCGCCTTAAAAGAGACCCAGTACTTC.

This clonotype was picked up many times. CDR3 sequence (DNA): TGTGCCAGCAGGGCAGGGAGAAATGAAAAACTGTTTTTT. Residues: CASRAGRNEKLFF. V gene TRBV2 combines with J gene TRBJ1-4, with a weak D call TRBD1 (5 bases). Germline V gene sequence: CDR1 SNHLY, CDR2 FYNNEI. The ends were cut back, 6 bases at V and 5 bases at J, with 10 bases in the middle. CDR3 size: 13 residues. The full variable domain, completed using reference TRBV2 and TRBJ1-4, is EPEVTQTPSHQVTQMGQEVILRCVPISNHLYFYWYRQILGQKVEFLVSFYNNEISEKSEIFDDQFSVERPDGSNFTLKIRSTKLEDSAMYFCASRAGRNEKLFFGSGTQLSVL.

This clonotype was observed a handful of times. This chain connects TRBV5-1 to TRBJ2-5; 7 bases line up with TRBD1. Looked up from germline, CDR1 is SGHRS and CDR2 is YFSETQ. Trimming took 4 bases from V and 0 from J; bases not matched to a gene: 6. The CDR3 is 15 residues long. The CDR3 sequence: CASSPGQPHQETQYF. The CDR3 coding sequence is TGCGCCAGCAGCCCGGGACAGCCTCACCAAGAGACCCAGTACTTC.

This clonotype is judged medium-sized. The CDR3 here is CASSPIRTGGSYGYTF. CDR3 bases: TGTGCCAGCAGCCCCATCCGGACAGGGGGTAGCTATGGCTACACCTTC. This rearrangement joins TRBV6-5 to TRBJ1-2; 10 bases fit TRBD1. The CDR3 sequence is 16 residues long. Germline values: CDR1 MNHEY, CDR2 SVGAGI. Trimming removed 6 bases from V and 4 bases from J; junction bases left unmatched: 11.

This clonotype was detected ten times or more. V is TRBV28 and J is TRBJ1-1, with D maybe TRBD1 (5 bases). V was pared by 6 bases and J by 0 bases, with 14 bases between. Germline CDR1 MDHEN, CDR2 SYDVKM. The CDR3 has 15 residues. CDR3 loop: CASRAAQGLNTEAFF. In DNA, the CDR3 is TGTGCCAGCAGGGCTGCTCAGGGACTGAACACTGAAGCTTTCTTT.

This chain joins TRBV15 and TRBJ1-2; TRBD1 matches at 10 bases. CDR3 length: 14 residues. The J segment lost 8 bases and the V segment lost 0 bases, leaving 3 bases of the junction unmatched. Germline V gene sequence: CDR1 LNHNV, CDR2 YYDKDF (reference sequence). CDR3: CATSREGQGPGYTF. In DNA, the CDR3 is TGTGCCACCAGCAGAGAGGGACAGGGGCCCGGCTACACCTTC.

This clonotype was counted only a few times. The chain employs TRBV5-1 and TRBJ2-1; tentatively, D is TRBD2 (6 bases). Trimming left V 0 bases short and J 13 bases short, with 14 bases between. CDR3 length equals 13 residues. Per germline, CDR1 SGHRS and CDR2 YFSETQ. In DNA form, the CDR3 reads TGCGCCAGCAGCTTGGGGAGGGGTGGGGAACAGTTCTTC. It codes for CASSLGRGGEQFF.